Described below is a single T cell receptor (beta chain) sequence and its context. The data were obtained in a study of blood T cell repertoires in COVID-19. Measured with immunoSEQ multiplex PCR; TCRdb has only the in-frame clones, and not every one. The sample has 58,000 or so clones, more than 60% seen once. Germline values: CDR1 MNHNS, CDR2 SASEGT. The CDR3 has 17 residues. V dropped 1 base and J dropped 0 bases, with 10 bases sitting between them. The receptor was isolated from a human donor in a cohort sampled during active COVID-19. The chain has TRBV6-1 and TRBJ1-6, with D uncertain. The sequencing sample was made of peripheral blood. The chain's CDR3 is CASSEGWRFSYNSPLHF. CDR3 nucleotide sequence: TGTGCCAGCAGTGAAGGTTGGCGGTTCTCCTATAATTCACCCCTCCACTTT.